These 9 T cell receptor beta chains were all obtained from the same sample, sequenced in a study of tumor-infiltrating lymphocytes in primary liver carcinoma. TCR beta cDNA was made from roughly 450 ng total RNA with a constant-region primer. Nested multiplex PCR, run for three rounds with slightly modified ARM-PCR, yielded TCR beta libraries. In the first two PCR rounds, TRBV1-TRBV30 forward primers were paired with a C-beta reverse primer, and each round lasted around 10 cycles. TCRdb passed the multiplex PCR reads through MiXCR, listing each CDR3 protein once. The sample has around 330,000 distinct CDR3 sequences; more than 55% are singletons. Germline DNA was also extracted, with blood RNA taken from unsorted whole blood. The specimen was peripheral blood. The origin of the receptors is a man aged 35 to 55 with primary liver carcinoma and hepatitis B virus infection.

About this clonotype: The final CDR3 position lacks the conserved phenylalanine or tryptophan, pointing to a likely read error. The J gene is TRBJ1-4, the V gene TRBV6-6, with D possibly matching TRBD1 (5 bases). The CDR3 consists of 14 residues. Deletions cut 10 bases from V and 4 bases from J, with 16 bases between. Germline assignment: CDR1 MNHNY and CDR2 SVGAGI (reference sequence). CDR3 residues: CATSRGTNNEKLFS. CDR3 in DNA: TGTGCCACCTCCCGGGGCACAAATAATGAAAAACTGTTTTCT.

A note on this clonotype: The conserved phenylalanine or tryptophan is not found at the CDR3 terminus, so this likely reflects a read error. The chain links TRBV11-1 to TRBJ1-1; D uncertain. Germline V gene data show CDR1 as SGHAT and CDR2 as FQDESV (reference sequence). V was cut by 3 bases and J by 1 base, with 6 bases left in between. The CDR3 length is 13 residues. CDR3 protein: CASSLHSNTEAFY. The CDR3 nucleotides read TGTGCCAGCAGCTTGCATTCGAACACTGAAGCTTTCTAT.

For this clonotype: The junction departs from germline at one end; a sequencing error may be responsible. The chain is built from TRBV7-3 and TRBJ1-2; D gene uncertain. CDR1 SGHTA and CDR2 FQGTGA come from the germline V gene. This CDR3 spans 15 amino acids. CDR3 residues: CARSLTGRRGSSYTF. CDR3 sequence (DNA): TGTGCCAGGAGCTTAACGGGCCGCCGAGGCAGTAGCTACACCTTC.

This clonotype has only a few counts. This chain joins TRBV6-1 and TRBJ1-1; perhaps TRBD1 as D (5 bases). The CDR3 has 14 amino acids. Trimming pared 7 bases from V and 1 base from J, leaving 13 bases between. CDR1 and CDR2 (germline): MNHNS, SASEGT. CDR3 DNA: TGTGCCAGCACCGAGGGGAGGCCGAACACTGAAGCTTTCTTT. Protein: CASTEGRPNTEAFF.

Concerning this clonotype: A junction boundary mismatches the germline segment, possibly from a read error. The gene calls are TRBV7-9 and TRBJ2-2; possibly TRBD1 or TRBD2 for D (5 bases each). The length of the CDR3 is 12 residues. CDR1 and CDR2 from the germline V gene are SEHNR and FQNEAQ (reference sequence). The CDR3 coding sequence is TGTGCCAGCAGCCTGGACACCGGGGAGCTGCTTTTT. This sequence encodes CASSLDTGELLF.

In its sample, this clonotype was seen many times. The J gene is TRBJ2-1, the V gene TRBV29-1, with TRBD2 as a possible D gene (6 bases). The CDR3 loop spans 13 amino acids. From germline, CDR1 is SQVTM and CDR2 ANQGSEA. Trimming pared 5 bases from V and 4 bases from J, leaving 12 bases between. The CDR3 region is CSVHSGGYNEQFF. CDR3 nucleotide sequence: TGCAGCGTTCACTCTGGGGGGTACAATGAGCAGTTCTTC.

In this sample, this clonotype turned up many times. The chain joins TRBV6-6 to TRBJ1-1; D uncertain. Trimming took off 7 bases at V and 1 base at J, with 10 bases between the two ends. This CDR3 region has 13 residues. CDR1 is MNHNY, CDR2 SVGAGI, per germline (reference sequence). The CDR3: CASTPRANTEAFF. The CDR3 DNA reads TGTGCCAGCACCCCTAGAGCGAACACTGAAGCTTTCTTT.

This chain links TRBV30 with TRBJ1-4; D is possibly TRBD1 (5 bases). Trimming stripped 2 bases from V and 4 bases from J, with 11 bases between. This CDR3 is built from 14 residues. Germline values: CDR1 GTSNPN, CDR2 SVGIG (reference sequence). CDR3 sequence reads: CAWSPGTSNEKLFF. CDR3 nucleotides: TGTGCCTGGAGTCCCGGGACGAGTAATGAAAAACTGTTTTTT.

This clonotype was found a few times. V gene TRBV4-2 combines with J gene TRBJ2-5, with TRBD2 matching 7 bases. Germline lookup yields CDR1 LGHNA and CDR2 YNFKEQ. This CDR3 is 14 amino acids long. V shed 8 bases, J shed 5 bases, and the junction held 11 bases outside the gene matches. CDR3 in DNA: TGTGCCAGCGGCCGGGGACTATCCTTTGAGACCCAGTACTTC. Amino acids: CASGRGLSFETQYF.